Here is one T cell receptor (beta chain) with its context. In the authors' methods: Reference gene primer amplification yielded estimated nucleated cell counts. Here immunoSEQ multiplex PCR was the method, and the copy in TCRdb shows in-frame clones only, minus some. V, J and clone size reflect that table, while D and trimming were determined from the DNA. The sample shows 63,000 or so clones, 70% to 90% of them seen only once. The CDR3 length is 11 residues. Germline V gives CDR1 MNHEY, CDR2 SMNVEV (reference sequence). Trimming took 10 bases from V and 3 from J; bases not matched to a gene: 3. This entry comes from a study of blood T cell repertoires in COVID-19. About the research overall: Some COVID-19 samples were acute and others convalescent; all came from the United States, Italy and Spain. PBMCs, B-cell-depleted T cells, or T cells provided the cDNA or gDNA that made up the material.

Sequencing was performed on peripheral blood. The chain is built from TRBV27 and TRBJ2-7, with 7 bases matching TRBD2. The receptor was derived from a man aged 70 or older with active COVID-19. CDR3 protein: CATGGSYEQYF. The DNA for the CDR3 is TGTGCCACCGGGGGGAGCTACGAGCAGTACTTC.